This T cell receptor beta chain was observed in a study of cytomegalovirus exposure and HLA in healthy donors. Study-wide findings and caveats: Data from an earlier analysis indicated that most TCR beta V segments were productive either about 90% or about 30% of the time. Later analysis placed DRB1 highest and HLA-C lowest in TCR association rates, which differed by HLA locus. There were some public TCRs occurring in many donors, but most TCR sequences were rare.

A note on this clone: Antigen: not known.

13 Jbeta primers and 60 Vbeta primers were used for the PCR. This table comes from immunoSEQ multiplex PCR, and its TCRdb copy is limited to in-frame clones, with some not included. Its table lists roughly 82,000 clones. CDR1 SGHRS and CDR2 YFSETQ come from the germline V gene. The V and J ends lost 3 bases and 5 bases, in that order; junction bases with no gene match: 12. The CDR3 is made up of 17 amino acids. Among the donors, all were healthy bone marrow donors. This sequence joins TRBV5-1 and TRBJ2-5; 11 nucleotides line up with TRBD2. The sample consisted of PBMCs. This clonotype originated in an older woman in good health and CMV-seronegative. The CDR3 sequence: CASSSTSGGPMGETQYF. Here the CDR3 DNA reads TGCGCCAGCAGCTCTACTAGCGGGGGTCCTATGGGGGAGACCCAGTACTTC. Variable domain in full (rest from reference TRBV5-1 and TRBJ2-5): KAGVTQTPRYLIKTRGQQVTLSCSPISGHRSVSWYQQTPGQGLQFLFEYFSETQRNKGNFPGRFSGRQFSNSRSEMNVSTLELGDSALYLCASSSTSGGPMGETQYFGPGTRLLVL.